This is a list of T cell receptor beta chains from one sample in a study of shared clonotypes between healthy human individuals. Here immunoSEQ multiplex PCR was the method, and the copy in TCRdb shows in-frame clones only, minus some. The sample has approximately 2,200,000 clones; roughly 91% are singletons. Material for sequencing was naive CD8+ T cells from PBMCs. These receptors all stem from a man aged 18 to 29 in good health. Some clones in this sample may be carry-over from other donors' samples. Both conserved end residues are part of each CDR3. The order of the fields is clone size, V gene, D gene, J gene, CDR3 DNA, CDR3 protein. The D gene is left open where the match is weak. Size tells how often a clone was seen (once, few, many) or the class of an expanded clone, and some rows leave it out.

>NA|TRBV15|TRBD2|TRBJ2-1
TGTGCCACCAGCGTCGGACTAGGGGTTTATGATGAGCAGTTCTTC
CATSVGLGVYDEQFF
>NA|TRBV4-1|NA|TRBJ2-6
TGCGCCAGCAGCGTAGGACAGATCTCTGGGGCCAACGTCCTGACTTTC
CASSVGQISGANVLTF
>NA|TRBV27|TRBD2|TRBJ2-3
TGTGCCAGCAGGGCCGGACTAGCGGGAGCAGATACGCAGTATTTT
CASRAGLAGADTQYF
>NA|TRBV19|TRBD1|TRBJ2-5
TGTGCCAGTAGCTACGCAGTACCGGGACAGGGGACTCGAAAGGCCCAGTACTTC
CASSYAVPGQGTRKAQYF
>NA|TRBV27|NA|TRBJ2-1
TGTGCCAGCGCCAGTCGGGGGAGCTACAATGAGCAGTTCTTC
CASASRGSYNEQFF
>NA|TRBV18|NA|TRBJ1-2
TGTGCCAGCTCACCAGCGTCTGATACTAACTATGGCTACACCTTC
CASSPASDTNYGYTF
>NA|TRBV7-9|TRBD2|TRBJ2-7
TGTGCCAGCAGCGAAAACCGACTAGCGGGAGGCTACGAGCAGTACTTC
CASSENRLAGGYEQYF
>NA|TRBV13|TRBD1|TRBJ2-7
TGTGCCAGCAGCAGCCGGGACAGGGGGTACGAGCAGTACTTC
CASSSRDRGYEQYF
>NA|TRBV7-8|NA|TRBJ1-2
TGTGCCAGCAGCTTAGAGGCAGGCTTGAGCTATGGCTACACCTTC
CASSLEAGLSYGYTF
>NA|TRBV14|NA|TRBJ2-7
TGTGCCAGCAGCCATCGAGGGTCCTACGAGCAGTACTTC
CASSHRGSYEQYF
>NA|TRBV6-5|NA|TRBJ2-1
TGTGCCAGCAGTTACTATTTCGGGCGTGAGCAGTTCTTC
CASSYYFGREQFF
>once|TRBV19|NA|TRBJ1-3
TGTGCCAGTAGTAGCTATCGGGACCTAGCTGGAAACACCATATATTTT
CASSSYRDLAGNTIYF
>NA|TRBV28|NA|TRBJ2-7
TGTGCCAGCAGTTTATTGGGTGAGCAGTACTTC
CASSLLGEQYF
>NA|TRBV9|TRBD2|TRBJ2-1
TGTGCCAGCAGCGTTAGCCCGGGACTAGCGGGAATCAATGAGCAGTTCTTC
CASSVSPGLAGINEQFF
>NA|TRBV5-6|TRBD1|TRBJ1-1
TGTGCCAGCAGCTTGGACAGGGGGAACACTGAAGCTTTCTTT
CASSLDRGNTEAFF